Only one count was recorded for the clone carrying this T cell receptor beta chain. What it recognizes is unknown. The CDR3 runs 14 residues. Germline V gene sequence: CDR1 SEHNR, CDR2 FQNEAQ (reference sequence). V was clipped by 6 bases and J by 1 base, with 12 bases between them. This sample stems from a study of lymphopenia after photon versus proton radiotherapy. The study, taken as a whole, reports: Larger post-nadir TCR diversity loss correlated inversely with survival in deceased patients. Proton therapy kept repertoires fairly stable, unlike photons, which gained effector/memory cells.

Assay: immunoSEQ multiplex PCR; the TCRdb copy retains only in-frame clones and omits some. Among about 30,000 clones listed, over 85% were seen once. Material: peripheral blood, obtained from a patient treated with photon-based radiotherapy. The sequence derives from a woman between 45 and 60 years old with cholangiocarcinoma. This chain uses TRBV7-9 with TRBJ1-1; no clear D gene. CDR3 DNA sequence: TGTGCCAGCAGATTACATGACGGGAACACTGAAGCTTTCTTT. Its protein is CASRLHDGNTEAFF.